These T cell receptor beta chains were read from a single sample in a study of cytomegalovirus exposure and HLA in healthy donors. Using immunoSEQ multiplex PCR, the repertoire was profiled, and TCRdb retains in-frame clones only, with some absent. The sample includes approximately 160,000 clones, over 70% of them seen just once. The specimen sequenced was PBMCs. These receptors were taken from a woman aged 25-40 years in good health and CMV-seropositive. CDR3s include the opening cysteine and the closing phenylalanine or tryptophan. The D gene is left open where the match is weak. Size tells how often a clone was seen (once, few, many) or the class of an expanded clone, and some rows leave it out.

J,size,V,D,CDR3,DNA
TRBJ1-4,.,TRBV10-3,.,CAISETGNEKLFF,TGTGCCATCAGTGAAACGGGGAATGAAAAACTGTTTTTT
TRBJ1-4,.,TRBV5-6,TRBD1,CASSARDRAYEKLFF,TGTGCCAGCAGCGCCCGGGACAGGGCGTATGAAAAACTGTTTTTT
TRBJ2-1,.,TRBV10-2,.,CASSESGSLSYNEQFF,TGCGCCAGCAGTGAGTCGGGGAGCCTCTCCTACAATGAGCAGTTCTTC
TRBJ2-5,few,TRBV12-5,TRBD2,CASGLVVLAGGPIETQYF,TGTGCTAGTGGTTTGGTAGTCCTAGCGGGAGGGCCTATCGAGACCCAGTACTTC
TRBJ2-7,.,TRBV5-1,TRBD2,CASSLSSSGDSYEQYF,TGCGCCAGCAGCTTGTCCAGTAGCGGGGACTCTTACGAGCAGTACTTC
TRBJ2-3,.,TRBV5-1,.,CASSLGGQDTQYF,TGCGCCAGCAGCTTGGGGGGGCAAGATACGCAGTATTTT
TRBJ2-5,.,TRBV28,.,CASSSAGRETQYF,TGTGCCAGCAGTTCTGCCGGGAGAGAGACCCAGTACTTC
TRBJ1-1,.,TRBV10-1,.,CASSESWGPGSTEAFF,TGCGCCAGCAGTGAGTCGTGGGGGCCGGGTAGCACTGAAGCTTTCTTT
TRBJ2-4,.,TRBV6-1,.,CASSEAPSWVSRQVGIQYF,TGTGCCAGCAGTGAAGCGCCATCGTGGGTGTCGAGACAGGTCGGCATTCAGTACTTC
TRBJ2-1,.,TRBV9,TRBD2,CASSVESGRASSYNEQFF,TGTGCCAGCAGCGTAGAGAGCGGGAGGGCTAGCTCCTACAATGAGCAGTTCTTC
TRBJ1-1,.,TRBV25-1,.,CASSESQLRGTEAFF,TGTGCCAGCAGTGAATCACAACTTAGGGGCACTGAAGCTTTCTTT